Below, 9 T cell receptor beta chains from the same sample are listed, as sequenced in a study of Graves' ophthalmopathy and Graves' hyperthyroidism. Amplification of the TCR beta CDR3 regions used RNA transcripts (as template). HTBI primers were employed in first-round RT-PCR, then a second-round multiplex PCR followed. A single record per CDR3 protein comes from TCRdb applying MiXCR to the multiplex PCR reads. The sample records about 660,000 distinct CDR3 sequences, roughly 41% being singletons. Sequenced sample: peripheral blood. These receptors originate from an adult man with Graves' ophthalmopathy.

CDR3 sequence: CATSRVQREGREQYF. The CDR3 region has the DNA TGTGCCACCAGCAGAGTACAGCGGGAGGGCCGGGAGCAGTACTTC. J is TRBJ2-7 and V is TRBV15, with 10 bases identical to TRBD2. In germline, CDR1 is LNHNV, CDR2 YYDKDF (reference sequence). Trimming removed 1 base from V and 7 bases from J; junction bases left unmatched: 7. The CDR3 runs 15 residues.

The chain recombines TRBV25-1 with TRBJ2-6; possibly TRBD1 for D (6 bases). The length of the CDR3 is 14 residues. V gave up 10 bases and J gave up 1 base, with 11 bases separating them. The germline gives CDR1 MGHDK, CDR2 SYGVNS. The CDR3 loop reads CATRGRSGANVLTF. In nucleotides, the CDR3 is TGTGCCACCAGGGGTAGGTCTGGGGCCAACGTCCTGACTTTC.

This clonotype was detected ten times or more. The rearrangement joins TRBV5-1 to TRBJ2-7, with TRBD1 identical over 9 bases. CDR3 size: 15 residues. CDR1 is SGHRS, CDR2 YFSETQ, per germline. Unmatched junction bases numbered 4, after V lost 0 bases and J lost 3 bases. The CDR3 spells CASSLAGTGNYEQYF. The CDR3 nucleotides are TGCGCCAGCAGCTTGGCAGGGACAGGGAACTACGAGCAGTACTTC.

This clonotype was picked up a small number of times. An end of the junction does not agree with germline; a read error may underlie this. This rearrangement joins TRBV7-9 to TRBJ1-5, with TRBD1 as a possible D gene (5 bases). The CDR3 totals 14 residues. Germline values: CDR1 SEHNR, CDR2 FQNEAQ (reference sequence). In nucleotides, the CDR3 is TGCGCCAGCAGCCAATATAAGGGGAATCAGCCCCAGCATTTT. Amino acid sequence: CASSQYKGNQPQHF.

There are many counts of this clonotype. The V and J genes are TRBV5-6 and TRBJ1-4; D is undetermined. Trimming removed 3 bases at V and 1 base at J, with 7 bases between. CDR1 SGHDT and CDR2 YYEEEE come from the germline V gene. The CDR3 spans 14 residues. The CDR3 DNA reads TGTGCCAGCAGCTATGTCGAAACTAATGAAAAACTGTTTTTT. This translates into CASSYVETNEKLFF.

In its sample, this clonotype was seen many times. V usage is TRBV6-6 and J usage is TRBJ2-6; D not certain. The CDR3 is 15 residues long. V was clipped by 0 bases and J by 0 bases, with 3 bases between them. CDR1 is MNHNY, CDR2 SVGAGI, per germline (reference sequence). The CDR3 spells CASSYSDSGANVLTF. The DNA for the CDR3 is TGTGCCAGCAGTTACTCGGACTCTGGGGCCAACGTCCTGACTTTC.

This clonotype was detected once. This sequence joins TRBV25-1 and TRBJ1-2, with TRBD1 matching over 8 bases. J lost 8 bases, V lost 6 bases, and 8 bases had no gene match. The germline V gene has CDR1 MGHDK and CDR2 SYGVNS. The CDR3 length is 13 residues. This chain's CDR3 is CASSRQGRGGYTF. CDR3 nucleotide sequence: TGTGCCAGCAGCAGACAGGGGAGGGGAGGCTACACCTTC.

The CDR3, as DNA: TGTGCCAGCAGCTTAGGGGGGGCTAAGCGGGCTTCGAGGACCCAGTACTTC. It yields the protein CASSLGGAKRASRTQYF. V and J are TRBV11-2 and TRBJ2-5; D is tentatively TRBD1 or TRBD2 (6 bases each). Trimming left V 1 base short and J 7 bases short, with 22 bases between. The CDR3 contains 17 residues. Germline V CDR1 and CDR2: SGHAT, FQNNGV.

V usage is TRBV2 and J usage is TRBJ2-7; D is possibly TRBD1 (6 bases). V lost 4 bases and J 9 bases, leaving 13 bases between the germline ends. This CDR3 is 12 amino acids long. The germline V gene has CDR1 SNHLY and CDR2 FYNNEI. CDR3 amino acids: CASSVGGRGQYF. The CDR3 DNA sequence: TGTGCCAGCAGTGTTGGGGGCAGGGGGCAGTACTTC.